The rows below give T cell receptor beta chains drawn from one sample of a study of early T cells in non-severe SARS-CoV-2 infection. TCRdb used MiXCR to reprocess the 5' RACE reads, holding one entry per CDR3 protein. Altogether about 28,000 distinct CDR3 sequences are present, about 4.9% being singletons, with the ten largest covering approximately 5.4%. The sample was whole blood, taken at baseline. The receptors shown here come from an adult who was a healthcare worker with PCR-confirmed SARS-CoV-2 infection or an uninfected control (not recorded which). The CDR3 runs from the conserved cysteine through the conserved F or W. The D gene is left open where the match is weak. The size entry is marked missing in some rows and otherwise reads once, few, many or a size class.

V gene	D gene	clone size	J gene	CDR3 protein	CDR3 DNA
TRBV6-5	NA	few	TRBJ2-7	CASSYRGGPGRRSYEQYF	TGTGCCAGCAGCTACAGGGGAGGGCCGGGACGCCGTTCCTACGAGCAGTACTTC
TRBV10-1	TRBD1	many	TRBJ2-7	CASSSLRQGFFYEQYF	TGCGCCAGCAGCTCGCTCCGACAGGGCTTTTTCTACGAGCAGTACTTC
TRBV6-1	TRBD2	many	TRBJ2-7	CASTVTSGRASYEQYF	TGTGCCAGCACCGTGACTAGCGGGAGGGCCTCCTACGAGCAGTACTTC
TRBV5-1	NA	many	TRBJ2-7	CASSVGRLNAYEQYF	TGCGCCAGCAGCGTGGGACGGCTTAATGCCTACGAGCAGTACTTC
TRBV19	TRBD2	many	TRBJ2-1	CATLSGKLSYNEQFF	TGTGCCACCCTAAGCGGGAAACTCTCCTACAATGAGCAGTTCTTC
TRBV6-6	TRBD1	NA	TRBJ2-3	CASKRTGTGAGGQYF	TGTGCCAGCAAACGAACCGGGACAGGCGCCGGGGGGCAGTATTTT
TRBV4-1	NA	many	TRBJ2-1	CASSLRVTGVEEQFF	TGCGCCAGCAGCCTCCGAGTAACGGGAGTAGAGGAGCAGTTCTTC
TRBV21-1	NA	many	TRBJ2-7	CASSKIGLAGGYADEQYF	TGTGCCAGCAGCAAGATAGGACTAGCGGGAGGGTACGCCGACGAGCAGTACTTC
TRBV19	NA	many	TRBJ2-7	CASSIDRGYEQYF	TGTGCCAGTAGTATAGACAGGGGCTACGAGCAGTACTTC
TRBV5-1	TRBD1	many	TRBJ2-5	CASSWRTRDSQETQYF	TGCGCCAGCAGCTGGCGGACCAGGGACAGCCAAGAGACCCAGTACTTC
TRBV7-6	NA	few	TRBJ2-7	CASSSRPGSSYEQYF	TGTGCCAGCAGCTCACGTCCGGGATCCTCCTACGAGCAGTACTTC
TRBV29-1	NA	NA	TRBJ2-7	CSVVGGNRAYEQYF	TGCAGCGTTGTTGGGGGGAACAGGGCCTACGAGCAGTACTTC
TRBV6-6	NA	many	TRBJ2-7	CASLPGGSYEQYF	TGTGCCAGCCTTCCGGGCGGGTCCTACGAGCAGTACTTC